The 22 T cell receptor beta chains presented below share a single source sample, sequenced in a study of technical replicates of blood from a few donors. Using immunoSEQ multiplex PCR, the repertoire was profiled, and TCRdb retains in-frame clones only, with some absent. The sample comprises about 75,000 clones, 90% to 95% of which are singletons, and 0.35% to 0.45% rests with the top ten. The specimen was T cells isolated from PBMCs. The receptors were sampled from a human donor in good health. Some clones in this sample may be carry-over from other donors' samples.

The chain links TRBV28 to TRBJ2-2; D is undetermined. This CDR3 has 12 residues. The germline V gene has CDR1 MDHEN and CDR2 SYDVKM. The CDR3 reads CAVILNTGELFF. CDR3 nucleotides: TGTGCTGTTATTCTCAACACCGGGGAGCTGTTTTTT.

The V gene is TRBV19, the J gene TRBJ1-3, with TRBD1 matching over 9 bases. Germline V gene lookup returns CDR1 LNHDA and CDR2 SQIVND (reference sequence). The trim removed 7 bases at V and 3 bases at J, leaving 10 bases unmatched. The CDR3 has 16 amino acids. CDR3 DNA sequence: TGTGCCAGTACCCCTTTCGGGACAGGGAATGGAAACACCATATATTTT. The encoded protein is CASTPFGTGNGNTIYF.

The gene calls are TRBV7-3 and TRBJ2-5; D not resolved. The CDR3 loop spans 13 amino acids. Trimming removed 1 base at V and 5 bases at J, with 8 bases between. Germline lookup yields CDR1 SGHTA and CDR2 FQGTGA. The CDR3 DNA reads TGTGCCAGCAGCTTAAATGCTAGGGAGACCCAGTACTTC. As protein: CASSLNARETQYF.

This chain links TRBV6-1 with TRBJ2-1, with 8 positions matching TRBD2. V lost 7 bases to trimming and J lost 9 bases; unmatched junction nucleotides: 11. Germline V gene data show CDR1 as MNHNS and CDR2 as SASEGT. This CDR3 has 14 amino acids. The DNA for the CDR3 is TGTGCCAGCAATAAAAGCGGGAGAGAGTCTGAGCAGTTCTTC. Amino acid sequence: CASNKSGRESEQFF.

The chain couples TRBV10-3 to TRBJ2-1; TRBD1 might be the D (5 bases). In germline, CDR1 is ENHRY, CDR2 SYGVKD. The CDR3 is 13 residues long. Trimming removed 3 bases from V and 9 bases from J, with 12 bases in between. The CDR3 protein is CAISEHPRGEQFF. The CDR3 DNA reads as TGTGCCATCAGTGAACATCCTAGGGGTGAGCAGTTCTTC.

This CDR3 reads CASSQRSGSEDTQYF. Written as DNA, the CDR3 is TGTGCCAGCAGCCAGAGAAGCGGGAGTGAAGATACGCAGTATTTT. The chain employs TRBV4-2 and TRBJ2-3; 8 bases are a match to TRBD2. CDR1 is LGHNA, CDR2 YNFKEQ, per germline. With 3 bases clipped from V and 5 bases from J, the junction kept 7 bases outside the gene matches. The CDR3 is 15 residues long.

This chain links TRBV7-8 with TRBJ2-3; 12 positions agree with TRBD2. The V segment lost 5 bases and the J segment 1 base; nucleotides outside the gene matches: 7. The length of the CDR3 is 17 residues. CDR1 is SGHVS and CDR2 is FQNEAQ in the germline V gene. CDR3 coding DNA: TGTGCCAGCAGCGCTACCCGACTAGCGGGGGGCACAGATACGCAGTATTTT. As protein: CASSATRLAGGTDTQYF.

The rearrangement joins TRBV4-1 to TRBJ2-1; 10 nucleotides match TRBD1. CDR1 is MGHRA and CDR2 is YSYEKL in the germline V gene. The CDR3 covers 15 residues. V was clipped by 3 bases and J by 9 bases; unmatched bases: 8. Here the CDR3 DNA reads TGCGCCAGCAGCCAGTCCGGGACAGGGGAGGGTGAGCAGTTCTTC. Translated, it gives CASSQSGTGEGEQFF.

V usage is TRBV5-1 and J usage is TRBJ2-2; TRBD2 aligns across 14 bases. The CDR3 is 15 amino acids. The germline gives CDR1 SGHRS, CDR2 YFSETQ. After removal of 6 bases from V and 7 bases from J, the junction contained 5 bases not matched to a gene. CDR3 loop: CASKTSGGAGGELFF. CDR3 bases: TGCGCCAGCAAGACTAGCGGGGGGGCCGGCGGGGAGCTGTTTTTT. Full variable domain (missing parts from reference TRBV5-1 and TRBJ2-2): KAGVTQTPRYLIKTRGQQVTLSCSPISGHRSVSWYQQTPGQGLQFLFEYFSETQRNKGNFPGRFSGRQFSNSRSEMNVSTLELGDSALYLCASKTSGGAGGELFFGEGSRLTVL.

The J gene is TRBJ1-1, the V gene TRBV7-8; D is possibly TRBD1 (5 bases). Germline assignment: CDR1 SGHVS and CDR2 FQNEAQ. The germline V and J ends were trimmed by 1 base and 9 bases, with 12 bases remaining between them. CDR3 length: 13 residues. The DNA of the CDR3 is TGTGCCAGCAGCTTAGTAACAGGTGGTAAAGCTTTCTTT. This translates into CASSLVTGGKAFF.

The rearrangement joins TRBV7-9 to TRBJ1-2, with D unclear. The germline gives CDR1 SEHNR, CDR2 FQNEAQ (reference sequence). The length of the CDR3 is 13 residues. V lost 1 base, J lost 8 bases, and 11 bases lay in between. CDR3 in amino acids: CASSLDSVLGYTF. For the CDR3, the DNA is TGTGCCAGCAGCTTAGATTCGGTCTTGGGCTACACCTTC.

The chain links TRBV29-1 to TRBJ1-1; TRBD1 agrees at 10 bases. The CDR3 covers 13 residues. CDR1 is SQVTM and CDR2 is ANQGSEA in the germline V gene. V lost 6 bases, J lost 4 bases, and 5 bases stayed unmatched. The CDR3 loop is CSVTGGSSTEAFF. The CDR3 DNA reads TGCAGCGTGACAGGGGGCTCCAGCACTGAAGCTTTCTTT.

This chain joins TRBV29-1 and TRBJ1-1; D is perhaps TRBD1 (5 bases). Germline V gene data show CDR1 as SQVTM and CDR2 as ANQGSEA. This CDR3 contains 13 residues. With 4 bases removed from V and 5 bases from J, the gap between germline ends came to 14 bases. The CDR3: CSVAAQGRTEAFF. The CDR3 nucleotides read TGCAGCGTTGCCGCCCAGGGAAGGACTGAAGCTTTCTTT. Supplemented by reference TRBV29-1 and TRBJ1-1, the full variable domain reads SAVISQKPSRDICQRGTSLTIQCQVDSQVTMMFWYRQQPGQSLTLIATANQGSEATYESGFVIDKFPISRPNLTFSTLTVSNMSPEDSSIYLCSVAAQGRTEAFFGQGTRLTVV.

CDR3 amino acids: CASSESLAGGQDTQYF. CDR3 in DNA: TGCGCCAGCAGTGAGTCACTAGCGGGAGGTCAAGATACGCAGTATTTT. The chain employs TRBV10-1 and TRBJ2-3; 12 bases agree with TRBD2. The V segment lost 0 bases and the J segment 5 bases; nucleotides outside the gene matches: 3. The CDR3 has 16 amino acids. The germline V gene has CDR1 WNHNN and CDR2 SYGVQD (reference sequence).

The chain is built from TRBV28 and TRBJ2-2, with TRBD2 matching 7 bases. Per germline, CDR1 MDHEN and CDR2 SYDVKM. J was trimmed by 6 bases and V by 3 bases; bases with no gene match: 7. This CDR3 region has 15 residues. CDR3 in DNA: TGTGCCAGCAGTTTGACGGGAGGAACTCCCGGGGAGCTGTTTTTT. It yields the protein CASSLTGGTPGELFF.

This clone was seen just once. The rearrangement uses TRBV7-9 and TRBJ2-7, with D possibly being TRBD1 (5 bases). V gave up 8 bases and J gave up 4 bases, with 9 bases separating them. Germline loops: CDR1 SEHNR, CDR2 FQNEAQ (reference sequence). This CDR3 contains 11 residues. The CDR3 loop is CASAGRYEQYF. CDR3 nucleotide sequence: TGTGCCAGCGCAGGGCGTTACGAGCAGTACTTC.

The chain carries TRBV2 and TRBJ1-5; TRBD1 agrees at 7 bases. The germline V gene encodes CDR1 SNHLY and CDR2 FYNNEI. This CDR3 contains 15 residues. With V trimmed by 6 bases and J by 4 bases, 9 bases remained unmatched. CDR3 sequence reads: CASRLGQAGNQPQHF. The CDR3 DNA sequence: TGTGCCAGCAGATTAGGACAGGCTGGAAATCAGCCCCAGCATTTT.

The rearrangement uses TRBV6-4 and TRBJ2-1; D perhaps matches TRBD2 (6 bases). Trimming removed 5 bases at V and 0 bases at J, with 14 bases between. Germline V gene data show CDR1 as MRHNA and CDR2 as SNTAGT. The length of the CDR3 is 16 residues. The CDR3 coding sequence is TGTGCCAGCAGTCCTTTAGCGGCTAGCTCCTACAATGAGCAGTTCTTC. Its translation: CASSPLAASSYNEQFF.

A single count supports this clone. The V gene is TRBV15, the J gene TRBJ1-2, with 12 bases fitting TRBD1. This CDR3 has 16 amino acids. Germline CDR1 is LNHNV and CDR2 is YYDKDF (reference sequence). The ends lost 0 bases at V and 5 bases at J; junction bases unmatched: 4. CDR3 DNA sequence: TGTGCCACCAGCAGAGATAAGGGACAGGGGGCATATGGCTACACCTTC. Its protein product is CATSRDKGQGAYGYTF.

V gene TRBV4-2 combines with J gene TRBJ2-2; the D gene is possibly TRBD1 (5 bases). Germline V gene lookup returns CDR1 LGHNA and CDR2 YNFKEQ. The CDR3 is 15 residues long. Deletions cut 1 base from V and 5 bases from J, with 11 bases between. The DNA of the CDR3 is TGTGCCAGCAGCCAAGTAGGGGTAGGGACCGGGGAGCTGTTTTTT. This sequence encodes CASSQVGVGTGELFF.

This clone was recorded once. The chain carries TRBV11-3 and TRBJ2-1; 12 nucleotides agree with TRBD1. This CDR3 region has 16 residues. Germline V gene sequence: CDR1 SGHNT, CDR2 YENEEA. The J segment lost 7 bases and the V segment lost 1 base, leaving 5 bases of the junction unmatched. CDR3 amino acids: CASSLGGQGARNEQFF. In DNA form, the CDR3 reads TGTGCCAGCAGCTTAGGGGGACAGGGGGCGCGTAATGAGCAGTTCTTC.

The rearrangement uses TRBV28 and TRBJ2-2; D may be TRBD2 (6 bases). Germline CDR1 MDHEN, CDR2 SYDVKM. There are 15 residues in the CDR3. V lost 6 bases, J lost 5 bases, and 16 bases lay in between. CDR3 coding DNA: TGTGCCAGCAGACCGCGGGACTTTGGAACCGGGGAGCTGTTTTTT. Protein sequence: CASRPRDFGTGELFF. Full variable domain (rest looked up from reference TRBV28 and TRBJ2-2): DVKVTQSSRYLVKRTGEKVFLECVQDMDHENMFWYRQDPGLGLRLIYFSYDVKMKEKGDIPEGYSVSREKKERFSLILESASTNQTSMYLCASRPRDFGTGELFFGEGSRLTVL.